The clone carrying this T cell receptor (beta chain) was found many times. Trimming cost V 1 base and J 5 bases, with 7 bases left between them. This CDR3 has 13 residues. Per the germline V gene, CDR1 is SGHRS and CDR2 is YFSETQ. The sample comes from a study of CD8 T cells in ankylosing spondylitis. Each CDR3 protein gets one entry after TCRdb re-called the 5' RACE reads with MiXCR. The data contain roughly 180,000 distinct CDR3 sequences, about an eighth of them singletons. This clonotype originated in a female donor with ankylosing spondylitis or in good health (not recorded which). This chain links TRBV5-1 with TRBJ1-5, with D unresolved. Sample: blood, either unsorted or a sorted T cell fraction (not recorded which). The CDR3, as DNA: TGCGCCAGCAGCTTGAACCGTGATCAGCCCCAGCATTTT. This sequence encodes CASSLNRDQPQHF.